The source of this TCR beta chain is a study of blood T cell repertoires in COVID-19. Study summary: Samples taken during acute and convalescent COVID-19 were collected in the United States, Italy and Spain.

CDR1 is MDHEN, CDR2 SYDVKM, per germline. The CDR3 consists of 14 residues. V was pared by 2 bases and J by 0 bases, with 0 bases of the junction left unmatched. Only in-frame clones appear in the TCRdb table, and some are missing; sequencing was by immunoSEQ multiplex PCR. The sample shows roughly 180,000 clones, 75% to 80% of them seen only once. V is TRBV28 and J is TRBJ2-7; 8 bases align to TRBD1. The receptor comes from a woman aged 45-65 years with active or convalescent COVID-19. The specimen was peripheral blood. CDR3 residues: CASSLTGGSYEQYF. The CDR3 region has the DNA TGTGCCAGCAGTTTAACAGGGGGCTCCTACGAGCAGTACTTC.